This T cell receptor beta chain was observed in a study of OX40 agonist ivuxolimab in advanced cancers. Study information: In this cohort, patients received ivuxolimab, an agonistic anti-OX40 (CD134) antibody.

Assay used: immunoSEQ multiplex PCR; TCRdb lists only in-frame clones, some missing. The sample shows 75,000 to 90,000 clones, around 90% of them seen only once. Sampled blood was obtained at baseline, cycle 4 day 1, and cycle 7 day 1. The CDR3 sequence is 14 residues long. Looked up from germline, CDR1 is SQVTM and CDR2 is ANQGSEA. The V end was cut by 3 bases, the J end by 6 bases, with 14 bases between. The V gene is TRBV29-1, the J gene TRBJ1-4; possibly TRBD1 for D (6 bases). This TCR came from an adult with an advanced solid tumor such as melanoma, head and neck, liver or kidney cancer. The input for sequencing was CD4+ or CD8+ T cells sorted from blood, taken in a trial of the OX40 agonist ivuxolimab. Written as DNA, the CDR3 is TGCAGCGTTGAGGGAGGGGGGCTGGATGAAAAACTGTTTTTT. Its protein product is CSVEGGGLDEKLFF.